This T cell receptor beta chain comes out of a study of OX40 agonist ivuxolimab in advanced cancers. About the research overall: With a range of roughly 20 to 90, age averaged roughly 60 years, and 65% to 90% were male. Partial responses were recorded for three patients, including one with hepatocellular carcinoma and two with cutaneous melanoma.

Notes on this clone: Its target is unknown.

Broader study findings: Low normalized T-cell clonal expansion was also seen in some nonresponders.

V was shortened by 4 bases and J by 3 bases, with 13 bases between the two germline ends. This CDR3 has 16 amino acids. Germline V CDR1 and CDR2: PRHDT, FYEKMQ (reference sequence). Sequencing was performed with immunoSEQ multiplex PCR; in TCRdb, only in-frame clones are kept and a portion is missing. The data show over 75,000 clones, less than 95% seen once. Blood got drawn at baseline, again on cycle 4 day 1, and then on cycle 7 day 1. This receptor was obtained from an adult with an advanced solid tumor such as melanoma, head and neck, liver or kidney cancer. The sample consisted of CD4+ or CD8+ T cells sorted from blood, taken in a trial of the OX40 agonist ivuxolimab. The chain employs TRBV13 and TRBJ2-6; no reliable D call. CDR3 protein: CASSYETALGANVLTF. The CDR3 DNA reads TGTGCCAGCAGCTACGAGACTGCCCTTGGGGCCAACGTCCTGACTTTC. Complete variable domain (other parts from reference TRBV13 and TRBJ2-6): AAGVIQSPRHLIKEKRETATLKCYPIPRHDTVYWYQQGPGQDPQFLISFYEKMQSDKGSIPDRFSAQQFSDYHSELNMSSLELGDSALYFCASSYETALGANVLTFGAGSRLTVL.